This is a list of T cell receptor beta chains from one sample in a study of brain metastases from non-small cell lung cancer. The method was immunoSEQ multiplex PCR; TCRdb's version includes in-frame clones alone and lacks a portion of them. This table has about 3,100 clones, about 81% appearing once. Specimen: tissue from a brain metastasis. All receptors come from a donor aged 40 or over with non-small cell lung cancer. CDR3s include the opening cysteine and the closing phenylalanine or tryptophan. Each record gives: clone size, D gene, V gene, J gene, CDR3 protein, CDR3 DNA. D genes are given only for firm matches. The listing skips clone size in some rows; elsewhere it reads once, few, many or a size class.

clone_size: -
d_call: TRBD1
v_call: TRBV28
j_call: TRBJ1-3
cdr3_aa: CASRNTQGYSGNTIYF
cdr3_nt: TGTGCCAGCAGGAATACACAGGGGTACTCTGGAAACACCATATATTTT

clone_size: -
d_call: TRBD2
v_call: TRBV7-8
j_call: TRBJ2-1
cdr3_aa: CERDYSYNEQFF
cdr3_nt: TGCGAACGGGACTACTCCTACAATGAGCAGTTCTTC

clone_size: -
d_call: -
v_call: TRBV14
j_call: TRBJ2-1
cdr3_aa: CASSTQGIEQFF
cdr3_nt: TGTGCCAGCAGCACACAGGGAATTGAGCAGTTCTTC

clone_size: few
d_call: TRBD2
v_call: TRBV9
j_call: TRBJ2-1
cdr3_aa: CASSLAGTSGYEQFF
cdr3_nt: TGTGCCAGCAGCCTTGCCGGGACTAGCGGATATGAGCAGTTCTTC

clone_size: -
d_call: TRBD2
v_call: TRBV6-5
j_call: TRBJ2-1
cdr3_aa: CASSYGAGASNEQFF
cdr3_nt: TGTGCCAGCAGTTACGGGGCGGGAGCCAGCAATGAGCAGTTCTTC

clone_size: -
d_call: -
v_call: TRBV30
j_call: TRBJ2-7
cdr3_aa: CAWSAGSYEQYF
cdr3_nt: TGTGCCTGGAGTGCGGGGTCCTACGAGCAGTACTTC

clone_size: few
d_call: -
v_call: TRBV2
j_call: TRBJ1-4
cdr3_aa: CASSETRVNEKLFF
cdr3_nt: TGTGCCAGCAGTGAAACACGGGTTAATGAAAAACTGTTTTTT

clone_size: -
d_call: -
v_call: TRBV6-1
j_call: TRBJ1-1
cdr3_aa: CASSPQKNTEAFF
cdr3_nt: TGTGCCAGCAGCCCCCAGAAGAACACTGAAGCTTTCTTT

clone_size: once
d_call: -
v_call: TRBV28
j_call: TRBJ1-3
cdr3_aa: CASLDTVGNTIYF
cdr3_nt: TGTGCCAGCCTAGACACGGTCGGAAACACCATATATTTT

clone_size: -
d_call: -
v_call: TRBV7-8
j_call: TRBJ2-5
cdr3_aa: CASSLGTGFGETQYF
cdr3_nt: TGTGCCAGCAGCTTAGGGACGGGTTTTGGAGAGACCCAGTACTTC

clone_size: -
d_call: -
v_call: TRBV2
j_call: TRBJ2-4
cdr3_aa: CASSSRWLAKNIQYF
cdr3_nt: TGTGCCAGCAGTTCTCGGTGGTTGGCCAAAAACATTCAGTACTTC

clone_size: -
d_call: -
v_call: TRBV27
j_call: TRBJ2-3
cdr3_aa: CASSWGPWGTDTQYF
cdr3_nt: TGTGCCAGCAGTTGGGGCCCCTGGGGCACAGATACGCAGTATTTT

clone_size: -
d_call: TRBD2
v_call: TRBV5-1
j_call: TRBJ2-1
cdr3_aa: CASSFGLAAPGSYNEQFF
cdr3_nt: TGCGCCAGCAGCTTCGGACTAGCGGCTCCCGGCTCCTACAATGAGCAGTTCTTC

clone_size: -
d_call: -
v_call: TRBV19
j_call: TRBJ2-5
cdr3_aa: CASSIQVGAQETQYF
cdr3_nt: TGTGCCAGTAGTATACAAGTTGGGGCTCAAGAGACCCAGTACTTC

clone_size: -
d_call: TRBD2
v_call: TRBV19
j_call: TRBJ2-3
cdr3_aa: CASSMGAGSSTDTQYF
cdr3_nt: TGTGCCAGTAGTATGGGAGCGGGGTCTAGCACAGATACGCAGTATTTT

clone_size: -
d_call: TRBD2
v_call: TRBV28
j_call: TRBJ2-7
cdr3_aa: CASSKTSGRAWGYEQYF
cdr3_nt: TGTGCCAGCAGCAAGACTAGCGGGAGGGCCTGGGGGTACGAGCAGTACTTC

clone_size: large
d_call: -
v_call: TRBV6-5
j_call: TRBJ1-5
cdr3_aa: CASSLVDNQPQHF
cdr3_nt: TGTGCCAGCAGTTTGGTAGACAATCAGCCCCAGCATTTT

clone_size: -
d_call: -
v_call: TRBV5-6
j_call: TRBJ1-1
cdr3_aa: CASSRTAKNTEAFF
cdr3_nt: TGTGCCAGCAGTAGGACAGCTAAGAACACTGAAGCTTTCTTT

clone_size: once
d_call: TRBD1
v_call: TRBV28
j_call: TRBJ2-7
cdr3_aa: CASSWSGGYEQYF
cdr3_nt: TGTGCCAGCAGTTGGTCAGGGGGCTACGAGCAGTACTTC

clone_size: once
d_call: TRBD1
v_call: TRBV6-5
j_call: TRBJ1-5
cdr3_aa: CASRRDSSNQPQHF
cdr3_nt: TGTGCCAGCAGGCGGGACAGTAGCAATCAGCCCCAGCATTTT

clone_size: -
d_call: TRBD2
v_call: TRBV6-5
j_call: TRBJ2-5
cdr3_aa: CASSYSASGQETQYF
cdr3_nt: TGTGCCAGCAGTTACTCGGCTAGCGGTCAAGAGACCCAGTACTTC

clone_size: -
d_call: TRBD1
v_call: TRBV3-1/TRBV3-2
j_call: TRBJ1-4
cdr3_aa: CASSHSGTGGEKLFF
cdr3_nt: TGTGCCAGCAGCCATTCCGGGACAGGGGGTGAAAAACTGTTTTTT

clone_size: -
d_call: -
v_call: TRBV29-1
j_call: TRBJ2-7
cdr3_aa: CSAGQSYEQYF
cdr3_nt: TGCAGCGCCGGACAGTCCTACGAGCAGTACTTC

clone_size: -
d_call: TRBD1
v_call: TRBV30
j_call: TRBJ2-5
cdr3_aa: CAWSVPDRGKETQYF
cdr3_nt: TGTGCCTGGAGTGTACCCGACAGGGGGAAGGAGACCCAGTACTTC

clone_size: -
d_call: -
v_call: TRBV28
j_call: TRBJ1-1
cdr3_aa: CASRWTVNTEAFF
cdr3_nt: TGTGCCAGCAGGTGGACAGTGAACACTGAAGCTTTCTTT

clone_size: -
d_call: -
v_call: TRBV5-1
j_call: TRBJ1-1
cdr3_aa: CASSSQGANTEAFF
cdr3_nt: TGCGCCAGCAGCTCCCAGGGTGCGAACACTGAAGCTTTCTTT

clone_size: -
d_call: -
v_call: TRBV6-5
j_call: TRBJ1-2
cdr3_aa: CASSYSQAAVGYTF
cdr3_nt: TGTGCCAGCAGTTATAGTCAGGCCGCGGTTGGCTACACCTTC

clone_size: -
d_call: TRBD2
v_call: TRBV7-3
j_call: TRBJ2-1
cdr3_aa: CASSPLAGGGGIYNEQFF
cdr3_nt: TGTGCCAGCAGCCCTTTAGCGGGAGGAGGGGGAATATACAATGAGCAGTTCTTC

clone_size: -
d_call: -
v_call: TRBV5-1
j_call: TRBJ2-7
cdr3_aa: CASSLDGPQGWQYF
cdr3_nt: TGCGCCAGCAGCTTGGACGGACCTCAGGGTTGGCAGTACTTC

clone_size: -
d_call: TRBD2
v_call: TRBV3-1/TRBV3-2
j_call: TRBJ2-2
cdr3_aa: CASSLRTSGAGELFF
cdr3_nt: TGTGCCAGTAGCCTAAGGACTAGCGGGGCCGGGGAGCTGTTTTTT

clone_size: -
d_call: TRBD1
v_call: TRBV24-1
j_call: TRBJ1-2
cdr3_aa: CATSDYDRASGYTF
cdr3_nt: TGTGCCACCAGTGATTACGACAGGGCCTCTGGCTACACCTTC

clone_size: -
d_call: -
v_call: TRBV29-1
j_call: TRBJ2-7
cdr3_aa: CNAGQSYEQYF
cdr3_nt: TGCAACGCCGGACAGAGCTACGAGCAGTACTTC

clone_size: -
d_call: TRBD1
v_call: TRBV3-1/TRBV3-2
j_call: TRBJ1-6
cdr3_aa: CASSQGGTGGSPLHF
cdr3_nt: TGTGCCAGCAGCCAAGGGGGGACAGGCGGCTCACCCCTCCACTTT

clone_size: -
d_call: -
v_call: TRBV28
j_call: TRBJ1-6
cdr3_aa: CASRLGGGSSYNSPLHF
cdr3_nt: TGTGCCAGCAGGCTAGGGGGGGGGAGCTCCTATAATTCACCCCTCCACTTT

clone_size: -
d_call: TRBD1
v_call: TRBV27
j_call: TRBJ1-5
cdr3_aa: CASSLRGQGRNQPQHF
cdr3_nt: TGTGCCAGCAGTTTAAGGGGACAGGGGCGCAATCAGCCCCAGCATTTT

clone_size: -
d_call: TRBD1
v_call: TRBV29-1
j_call: TRBJ2-7
cdr3_aa: CSVRWDREGYEQYF
cdr3_nt: TGCAGCGTTCGATGGGACAGGGAAGGGTACGAGCAGTACTTC

clone_size: -
d_call: -
v_call: TRBV20-1
j_call: TRBJ2-3
cdr3_aa: CSASVPRTRTDTQYF
cdr3_nt: TGCAGTGCTAGTGTCCCCCGAACCCGAACAGATACGCAGTATTTT

clone_size: once
d_call: -
v_call: TRBV19
j_call: TRBJ1-6
cdr3_aa: CASTPDVRENSPLHF
cdr3_nt: TGTGCCAGTACCCCGGACGTACGCGAAAATTCACCCCTCCACTTT

clone_size: once
d_call: TRBD2
v_call: TRBV24-1
j_call: TRBJ2-2
cdr3_aa: CATSATSGGNTGELFF
cdr3_nt: TGTGCCACCAGCGCTACTAGCGGGGGAAACACCGGGGAGCTGTTTTTT

clone_size: -
d_call: -
v_call: TRBV5-3
j_call: TRBJ2-7
cdr3_aa: CARSLNANEQYF
cdr3_nt: TGTGCCAGAAGCTTGAACGCTAACGAGCAGTACTTC

clone_size: -
d_call: TRBD1
v_call: TRBV19
j_call: TRBJ1-5
cdr3_aa: CASSMGTGTSNQPQHF
cdr3_nt: TGTGCCAGTAGTATGGGGACAGGGACGAGCAATCAGCCCCAGCATTTT

clone_size: -
d_call: -
v_call: TRBV28
j_call: TRBJ2-1
cdr3_aa: CASSLSQNNEQFF
cdr3_nt: TGTGCCAGCAGTTTATCCCAGAACAATGAGCAGTTCTTC

clone_size: -
d_call: TRBD2
v_call: TRBV5-1
j_call: TRBJ2-5
cdr3_aa: CASSISLAGGPQETQYF
cdr3_nt: TGCGCCAGCAGCATTTCCTTAGCGGGGGGCCCGCAAGAGACCCAGTACTTC